The clone carrying this T cell receptor (beta chain) was seen repeatedly, ten times or more. Its antigen is unidentified. The V and J ends lost 0 bases and 4 bases respectively, with 12 bases between them. From germline, CDR1 is MNHEY and CDR2 SVGAGI. There are 15 residues in the CDR3. The entry originates in a study of early T cells in non-severe SARS-CoV-2 infection. TCRdb passed the 5' RACE reads through MiXCR, listing each CDR3 protein once. The table has 79,000 or so distinct CDR3 sequences, 13% seen once. Study observations and caveats: A preference for anti-spike CD8 responses marked VDJdb matching, which missed private and CD4 specificities.

The chain joins TRBV6-5 to TRBJ1-1; D possibly corresponds to TRBD1 (6 bases). The source material was whole blood. This receptor was taken from an adult who was a healthcare worker with PCR-confirmed SARS-CoV-2 infection or an uninfected control (not recorded which). The CDR3 DNA follows: TGTGCCAGCAGTTACTCGAAGGACAGTCGCACTGAAGCTTTCTTT. As protein: CASSYSKDSRTEAFF.